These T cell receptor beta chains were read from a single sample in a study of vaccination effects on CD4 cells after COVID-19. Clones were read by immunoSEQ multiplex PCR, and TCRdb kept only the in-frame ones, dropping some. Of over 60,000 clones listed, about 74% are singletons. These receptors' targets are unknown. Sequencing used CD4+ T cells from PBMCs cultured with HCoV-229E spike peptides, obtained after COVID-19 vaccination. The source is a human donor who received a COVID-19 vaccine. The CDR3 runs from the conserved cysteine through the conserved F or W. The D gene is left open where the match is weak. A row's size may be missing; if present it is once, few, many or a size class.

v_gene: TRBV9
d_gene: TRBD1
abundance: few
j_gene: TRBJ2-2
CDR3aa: CASSPLWTGSGGELFF
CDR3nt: TGTGCCAGCAGCCCGTTGTGGACAGGCTCTGGCGGGGAGCTGTTTTTT

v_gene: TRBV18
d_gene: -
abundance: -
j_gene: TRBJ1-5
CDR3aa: CASSPVLGDQPQHF
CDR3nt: TGTGCCAGCTCACCGGTGCTTGGGGATCAGCCCCAGCATTTT

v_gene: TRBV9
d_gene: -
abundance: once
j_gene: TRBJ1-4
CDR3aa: CASSVTGRNEKLFF
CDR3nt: TGTGCCAGCAGCGTGACAGGCCGTAATGAAAAACTGTTTTTT

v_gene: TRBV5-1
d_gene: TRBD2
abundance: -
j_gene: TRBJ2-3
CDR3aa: CASSYDWGLAGSTDTQYF
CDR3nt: TGCGCCAGCAGCTACGATTGGGGACTAGCGGGGTCCACAGATACGCAGTATTTT

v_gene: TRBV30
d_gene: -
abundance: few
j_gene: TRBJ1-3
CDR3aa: CAWSVGNSGNTIYF
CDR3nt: TGTGCCTGGAGTGTTGGTAATTCTGGAAACACCATATATTTT

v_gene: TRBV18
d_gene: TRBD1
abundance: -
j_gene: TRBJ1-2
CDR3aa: CASSPVTDREASRWNGYTF
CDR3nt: TGTGCCAGCTCACCCGTTACTGACAGGGAGGCGTCTAGATGGAATGGCTACACCTTC

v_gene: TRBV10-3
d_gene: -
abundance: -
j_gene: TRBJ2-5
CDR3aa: CAISDPMGLGVETQYF
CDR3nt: TGTGCCATCAGTGATCCCATGGGTTTGGGCGTAGAGACCCAGTACTTC

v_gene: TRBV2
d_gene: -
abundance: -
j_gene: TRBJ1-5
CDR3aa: CASRGGDWQPQHF
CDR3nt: TGTGCCAGCAGGGGAGGGGACTGGCAGCCCCAGCATTTT

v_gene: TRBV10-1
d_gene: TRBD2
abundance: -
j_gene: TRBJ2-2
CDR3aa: CAVSRTSGGNTGELFF
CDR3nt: TGCGCCGTTTCCCGAACCAGCGGGGGAAACACCGGGGAGCTGTTTTTT

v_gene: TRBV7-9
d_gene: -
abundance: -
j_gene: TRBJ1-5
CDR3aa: CASSRGGGSRNQPQHF
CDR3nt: TGTGCCAGCAGCCGGGGGGGCGGATCACGCAATCAGCCCCAGCATTTT

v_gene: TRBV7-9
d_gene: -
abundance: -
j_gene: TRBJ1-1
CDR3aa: CASSLWGERTEAFF
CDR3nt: TGTGCCAGCAGCTTATGGGGGGAGAGAACTGAAGCTTTCTTT

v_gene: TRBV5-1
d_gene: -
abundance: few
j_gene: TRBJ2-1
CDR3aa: CASSDYRQVASYNEQFF
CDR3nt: TGCGCCAGCAGCGATTATCGACAGGTCGCGTCCTACAATGAGCAGTTCTTC

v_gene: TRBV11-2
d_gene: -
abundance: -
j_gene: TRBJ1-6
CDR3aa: CASSLDGGHSPLHF
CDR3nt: TGTGCCAGCAGCTTAGATGGTGGCCATTCACCCCTCCACTTT

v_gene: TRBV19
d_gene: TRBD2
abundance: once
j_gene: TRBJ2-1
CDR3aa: CASKRGLASNEQFF
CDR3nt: TGTGCCAGTAAGCGGGGACTAGCGTCGAATGAGCAGTTCTTC

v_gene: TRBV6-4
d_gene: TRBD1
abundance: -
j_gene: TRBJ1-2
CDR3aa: CASSEHPMTGGDYGYTF
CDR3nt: TGTGCCAGCAGTGAACACCCCATGACAGGGGGGGACTATGGCTACACCTTC

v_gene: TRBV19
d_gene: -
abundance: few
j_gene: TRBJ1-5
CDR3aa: CASSIDPRDSNQPQHF
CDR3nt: TGTGCCAGTAGTATAGATCCCCGGGATAGCAATCAGCCCCAGCATTTT

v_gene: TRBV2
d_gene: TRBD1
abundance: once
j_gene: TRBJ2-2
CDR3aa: CASKQQGARTGELFF
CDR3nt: TGTGCCAGCAAACAACAGGGGGCGCGTACCGGGGAGCTGTTTTTT

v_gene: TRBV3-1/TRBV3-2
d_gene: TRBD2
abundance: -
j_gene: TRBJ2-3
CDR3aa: CASSQDRGGRTDTQYF
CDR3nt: TGTGCCAGCAGCCAAGATCGCGGGGGGCGCACAGATACGCAGTATTTT

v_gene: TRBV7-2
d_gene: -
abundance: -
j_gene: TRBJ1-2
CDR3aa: CASSNSGGYTF
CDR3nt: TGTGCCAGCAGCAATTCAGGGGGCTACACCTTC

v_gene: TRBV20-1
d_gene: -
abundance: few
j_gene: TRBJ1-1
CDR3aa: CSVSEGSIAFF
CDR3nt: TGCAGTGTTTCCGAAGGGTCAATAGCTTTCTTT

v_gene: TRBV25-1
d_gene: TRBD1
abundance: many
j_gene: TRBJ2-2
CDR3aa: CASRPGQGNTGELFF
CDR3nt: TGTGCCAGCAGGCCGGGACAGGGGAACACCGGGGAGCTGTTTTTT

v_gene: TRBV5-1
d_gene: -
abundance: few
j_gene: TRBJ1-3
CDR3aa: CASSLWTGRGNTIYF
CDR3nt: TGCGCCAGCAGCTTGTGGACGGGTCGAGGAAACACCATATATTTT

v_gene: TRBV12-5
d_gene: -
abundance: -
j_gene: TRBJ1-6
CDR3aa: CARYRQLREQNSPLHF
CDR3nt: TGTGCTAGGTATAGACAACTAAGAGAACAAAATTCACCCCTCCACTTT

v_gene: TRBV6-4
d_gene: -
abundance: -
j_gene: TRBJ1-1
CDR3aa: CASSDSRNTEAFF
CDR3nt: TGTGCCAGCAGTGACTCCCGGAACACTGAAGCTTTCTTT

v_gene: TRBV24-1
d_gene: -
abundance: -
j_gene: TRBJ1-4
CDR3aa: CATSEIQAGKEKLFF
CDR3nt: TGTGCCACCAGTGAGATCCAGGCAGGTAAAGAAAAACTGTTTTTT

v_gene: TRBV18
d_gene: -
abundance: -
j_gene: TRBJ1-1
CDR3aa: CASSPPSLDTEAFF
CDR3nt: TGTGCCAGCTCACCACCCTCTCTCGATACTGAAGCTTTCTTT

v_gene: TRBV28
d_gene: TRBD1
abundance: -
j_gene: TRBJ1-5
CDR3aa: CASRPPLGDRGLAGNQPQHF
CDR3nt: TGTGCCAGCAGACCCCCCCTGGGGGACAGGGGGCTAGCCGGCAATCAGCCCCAGCATTTT

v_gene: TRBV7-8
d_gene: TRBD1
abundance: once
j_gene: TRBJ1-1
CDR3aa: CASSSQGAANTEAFF
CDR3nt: TGTGCCAGCAGCTCGCAGGGGGCAGCGAACACTGAAGCTTTCTTT

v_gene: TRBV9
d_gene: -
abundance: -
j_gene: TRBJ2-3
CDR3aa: CASSPTATDTQYF
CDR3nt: TGTGCCAGCAGCCCGACAGCCACAGATACGCAGTATTTT

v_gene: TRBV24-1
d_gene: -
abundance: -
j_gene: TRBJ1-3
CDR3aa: CATSDPRGSGNTIYF
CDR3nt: TGTGCCACCAGTGATCCCCGCGGTTCTGGAAACACCATATATTTT

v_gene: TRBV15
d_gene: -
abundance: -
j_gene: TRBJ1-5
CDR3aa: CATNQRKTGGNQPQHF
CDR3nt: TGTGCCACCAATCAGCGAAAGACAGGAGGCAATCAGCCCCAGCATTTT

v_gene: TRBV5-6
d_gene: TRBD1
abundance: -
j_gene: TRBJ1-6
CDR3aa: CASSLGETGGSPLHF
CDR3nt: TGTGCCAGCAGCTTGGGCGAGACAGGGGGATCACCCCTCCACTTT

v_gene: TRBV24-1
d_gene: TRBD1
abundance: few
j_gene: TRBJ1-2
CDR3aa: CATSDPGTGNYGYTF
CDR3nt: TGTGCCACCAGTGACCCCGGGACAGGGAACTATGGCTACACCTTC